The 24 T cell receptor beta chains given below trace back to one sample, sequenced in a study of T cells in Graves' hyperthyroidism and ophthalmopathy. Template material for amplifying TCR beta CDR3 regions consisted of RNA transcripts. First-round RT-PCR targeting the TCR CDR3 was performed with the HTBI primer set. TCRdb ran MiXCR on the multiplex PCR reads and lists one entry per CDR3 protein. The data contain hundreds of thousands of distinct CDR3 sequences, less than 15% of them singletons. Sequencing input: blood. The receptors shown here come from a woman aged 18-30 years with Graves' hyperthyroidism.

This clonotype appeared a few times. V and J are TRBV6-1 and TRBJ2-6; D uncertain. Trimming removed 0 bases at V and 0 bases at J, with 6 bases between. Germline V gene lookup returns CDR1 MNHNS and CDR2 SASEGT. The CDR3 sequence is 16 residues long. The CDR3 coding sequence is TGTGCCAGCAGTGAAGCGCTAAGCTCTGGGGCCAACGTCCTGACTTTC. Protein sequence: CASSEALSSGANVLTF.

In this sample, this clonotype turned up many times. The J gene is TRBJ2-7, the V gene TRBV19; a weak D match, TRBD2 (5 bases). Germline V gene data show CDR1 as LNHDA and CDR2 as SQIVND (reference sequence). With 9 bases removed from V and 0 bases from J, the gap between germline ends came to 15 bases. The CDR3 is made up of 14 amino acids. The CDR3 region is CASAAGRGSYEQYF. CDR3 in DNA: TGTGCCAGCGCCGCAGGACGGGGCTCCTACGAGCAGTACTTC.

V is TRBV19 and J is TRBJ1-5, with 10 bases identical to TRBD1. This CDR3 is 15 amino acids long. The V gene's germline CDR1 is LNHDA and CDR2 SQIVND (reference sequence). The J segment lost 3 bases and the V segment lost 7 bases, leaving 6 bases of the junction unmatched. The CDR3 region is CASIGTGDYNQPQHF. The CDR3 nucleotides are TGTGCCAGTATTGGGACAGGGGATTACAATCAGCCCCAGCATTTT.

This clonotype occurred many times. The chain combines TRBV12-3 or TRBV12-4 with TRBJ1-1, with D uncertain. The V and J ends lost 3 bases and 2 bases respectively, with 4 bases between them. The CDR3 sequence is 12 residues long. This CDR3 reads CASSFRNTEAFF. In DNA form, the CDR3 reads TGTGCCAGCAGTTTTCGTAACACTGAAGCTTTCTTT.

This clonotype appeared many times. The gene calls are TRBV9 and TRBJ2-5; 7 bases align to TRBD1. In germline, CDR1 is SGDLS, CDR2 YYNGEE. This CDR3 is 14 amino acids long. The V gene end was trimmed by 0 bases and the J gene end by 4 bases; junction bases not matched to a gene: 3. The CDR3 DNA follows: TGTGCCAGCAGCGTAGGTACAGGGGTAGAGACCCAGTACTTC. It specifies CASSVGTGVETQYF.

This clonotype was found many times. CDR3 in amino acids: CASSLASGANTGELFF. The CDR3 region has the DNA TGTGCCAGCAGCTTAGCCTCGGGGGCCAACACCGGGGAGCTGTTTTTT. This chain connects TRBV7-2 to TRBJ2-2; D is possibly TRBD1 or TRBD2 (6 bases each). With 0 bases removed from V and 2 bases from J, the gap between germline ends came to 10 bases. The CDR3 extends over 16 amino acids. In germline, CDR1 is SGHTA, CDR2 FQGNSA.

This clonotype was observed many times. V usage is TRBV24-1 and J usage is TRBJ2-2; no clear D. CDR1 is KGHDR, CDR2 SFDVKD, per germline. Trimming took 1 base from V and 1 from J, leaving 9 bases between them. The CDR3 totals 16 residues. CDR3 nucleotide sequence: TGTGCCACCAGTGATTTACAAACTCTGAACACCGGGGAGCTGTTTTTT. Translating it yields CATSDLQTLNTGELFF.

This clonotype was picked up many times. The CDR3: CASSLWGQGSSGELFF. CDR3 bases: TGTGCCAGCAGCTTATGGGGACAGGGTTCCTCCGGGGAGCTGTTTTTT. The chain combines TRBV7-2 with TRBJ2-2; 9 positions agree with TRBD1. The germline V gene encodes CDR1 SGHTA and CDR2 FQGNSA. The CDR3 sequence is 16 residues long. Trimming at V came to 2 bases and at J to 6 bases, leaving 7 bases not matched to a gene.

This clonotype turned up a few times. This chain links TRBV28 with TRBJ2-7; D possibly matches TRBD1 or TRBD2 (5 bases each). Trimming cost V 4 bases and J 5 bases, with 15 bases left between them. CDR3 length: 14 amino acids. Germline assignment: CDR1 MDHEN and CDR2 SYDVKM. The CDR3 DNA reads TGTGCCAGCAGTTCACCCGAGGGGAGAGACGAGCAGTACTTC. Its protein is CASSSPEGRDEQYF.

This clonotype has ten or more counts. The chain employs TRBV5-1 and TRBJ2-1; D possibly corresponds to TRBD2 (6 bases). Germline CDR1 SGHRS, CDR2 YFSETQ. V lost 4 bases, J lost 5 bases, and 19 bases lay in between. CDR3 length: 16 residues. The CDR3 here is CASSPRWRGADNEQFF. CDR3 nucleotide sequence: TGCGCCAGCAGCCCAAGATGGAGGGGCGCGGACAATGAGCAGTTCTTC.

CDR3 region: CASSSPGLRGETQYF. Written as DNA, the CDR3 is TGTGCCAGCAGCTCTCCGGGCCTAAGAGGGGAGACCCAGTACTTC. This chain links TRBV5-5 with TRBJ2-5; D perhaps matches TRBD2 (5 bases). Trimming cost V 3 bases and J 5 bases, with 17 bases left between them. The CDR3 loop spans 15 amino acids. Germline V CDR1 and CDR2: SGHKS, YYEKEE (reference sequence).

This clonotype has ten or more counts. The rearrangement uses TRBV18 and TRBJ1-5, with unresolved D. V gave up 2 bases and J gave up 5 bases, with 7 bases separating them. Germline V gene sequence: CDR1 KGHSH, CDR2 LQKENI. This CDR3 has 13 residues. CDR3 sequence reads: CASSPTGDQPQHF. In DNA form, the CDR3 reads TGTGCCAGCTCACCAACGGGTGATCAGCCCCAGCATTTT. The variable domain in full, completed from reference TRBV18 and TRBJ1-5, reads NAGVMQNPRHLVRRRGQEARLRCSPMKGHSHVYWYRQLPEEGLKFMVYLQKENIIDESGMPKERFSAEFPKEGPSILRIQQVVRGDSAAYFCASSPTGDQPQHFGDGTRLSIL.

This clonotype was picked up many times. The CDR3 here is CASSLDRLSQETQYF. CDR3 nucleotide sequence: TGTGCCAGCAGCTTAGACCGTCTGTCCCAAGAGACCCAGTACTTC. The genes are TRBV7-9 and TRBJ2-5; D not resolved. Trimming removed 1 base from V and 1 base from J, with 10 bases in between. In germline, CDR1 is SEHNR, CDR2 FQNEAQ (reference sequence). The CDR3 has 15 residues.

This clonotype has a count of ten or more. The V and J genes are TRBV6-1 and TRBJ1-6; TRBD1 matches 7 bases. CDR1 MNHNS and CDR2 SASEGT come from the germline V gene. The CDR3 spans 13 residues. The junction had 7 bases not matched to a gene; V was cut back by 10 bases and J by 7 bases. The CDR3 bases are TGTGCCATGAGGGACAGTCGAAATTCACCCCTCCACTTT. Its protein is CAMRDSRNSPLHF.

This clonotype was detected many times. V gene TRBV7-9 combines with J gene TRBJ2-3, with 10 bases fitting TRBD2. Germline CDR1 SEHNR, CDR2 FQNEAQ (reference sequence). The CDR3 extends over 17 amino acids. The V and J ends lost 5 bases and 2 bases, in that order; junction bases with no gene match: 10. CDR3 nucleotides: TGTGCCAGCAGCAACACCTTAGCGGGGGGCCTCACAGATACGCAGTATTTT. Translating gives CASSNTLAGGLTDTQYF.

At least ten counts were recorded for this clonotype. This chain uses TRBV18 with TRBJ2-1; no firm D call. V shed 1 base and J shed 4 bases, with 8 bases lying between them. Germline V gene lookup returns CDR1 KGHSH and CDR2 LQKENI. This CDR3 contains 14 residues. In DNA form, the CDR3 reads TGTGCCAGCTCACCACAGGAATTTTACAATGAGCAGTTCTTC. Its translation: CASSPQEFYNEQFF. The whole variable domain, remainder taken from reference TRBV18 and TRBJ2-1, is NAGVMQNPRHLVRRRGQEARLRCSPMKGHSHVYWYRQLPEEGLKFMVYLQKENIIDESGMPKERFSAEFPKEGPSILRIQQVVRGDSAAYFCASSPQEFYNEQFFGPGTRLTVL.

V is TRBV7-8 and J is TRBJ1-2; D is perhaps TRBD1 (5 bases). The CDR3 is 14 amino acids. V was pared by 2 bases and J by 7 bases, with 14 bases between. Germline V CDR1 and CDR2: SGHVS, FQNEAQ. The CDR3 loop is CASSLWIRGGGYTF. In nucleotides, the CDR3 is TGTGCCAGCAGCTTATGGATTAGGGGAGGTGGCTACACCTTC. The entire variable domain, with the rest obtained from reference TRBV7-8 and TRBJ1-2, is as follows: GAGVSQSPRYKVAKRGQDVALRCDPISGHVSLFWYQQALGQGPEFLTYFQNEAQLDKSGLPSDRFFAERPEGSVSTLKIQRTQQEDSAVYLCASSLWIRGGGYTFGSGTRLTVV.

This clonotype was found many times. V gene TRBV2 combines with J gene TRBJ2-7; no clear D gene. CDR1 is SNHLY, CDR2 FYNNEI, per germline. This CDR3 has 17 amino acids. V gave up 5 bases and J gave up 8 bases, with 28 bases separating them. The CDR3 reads CASSPSINVAMGAQQYF. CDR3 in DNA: TGTGCCAGCAGTCCCTCGATCAACGTCGCCATGGGCGCACAGCAGTACTTC.

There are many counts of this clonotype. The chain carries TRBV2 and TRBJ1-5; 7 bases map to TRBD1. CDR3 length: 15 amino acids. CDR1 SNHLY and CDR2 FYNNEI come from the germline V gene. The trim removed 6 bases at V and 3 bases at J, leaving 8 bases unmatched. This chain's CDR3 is CASRATGVINQPQHF. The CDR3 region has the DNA TGTGCCAGCAGGGCTACAGGGGTAATCAATCAGCCCCAGCATTTT.

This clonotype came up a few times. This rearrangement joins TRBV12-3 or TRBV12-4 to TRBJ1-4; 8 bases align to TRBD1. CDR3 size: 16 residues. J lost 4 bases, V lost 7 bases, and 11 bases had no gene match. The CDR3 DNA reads TGTGCCAGCACCCTTGGACAGGGTGGCGGTAATGAAAAACTGTTTTTT. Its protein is CASTLGQGGGNEKLFF.

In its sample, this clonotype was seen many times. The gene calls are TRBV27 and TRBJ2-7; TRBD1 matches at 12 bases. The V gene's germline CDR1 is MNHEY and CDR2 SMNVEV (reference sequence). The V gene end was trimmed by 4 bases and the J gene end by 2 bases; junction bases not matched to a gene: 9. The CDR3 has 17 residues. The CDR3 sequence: CASSSLPGQGATYEQYF. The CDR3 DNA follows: TGTGCCAGCAGTTCTCTTCCGGGACAGGGGGCGACCTACGAGCAGTACTTC.

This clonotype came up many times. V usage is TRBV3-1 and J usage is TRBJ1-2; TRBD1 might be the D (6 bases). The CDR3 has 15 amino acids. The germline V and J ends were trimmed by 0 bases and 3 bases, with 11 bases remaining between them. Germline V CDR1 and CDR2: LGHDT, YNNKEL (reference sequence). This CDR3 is CASSQEEGVDYGYTF. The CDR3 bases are TGTGCCAGCAGCCAAGAGGAGGGGGTTGACTATGGCTACACCTTC.

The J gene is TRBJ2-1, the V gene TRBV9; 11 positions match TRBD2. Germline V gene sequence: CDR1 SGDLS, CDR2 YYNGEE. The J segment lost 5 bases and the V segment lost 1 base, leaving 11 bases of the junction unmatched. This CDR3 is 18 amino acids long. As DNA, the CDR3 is TGTGCCAGCAGCGTATCCCTGGTTAGCGGGAGGGCGGACAATGAGCAGTTCTTC. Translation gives CASSVSLVSGRADNEQFF. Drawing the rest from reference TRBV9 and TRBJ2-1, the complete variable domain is DSGVTQTPKHLITATGQRVTLRCSPRSGDLSVYWYQQSLDQGLQFLIQYYNGEERAKGNILERFSAQQFPDLHSELNLSSLELGDSALYFCASSVSLVSGRADNEQFFGPGTRLTVL.

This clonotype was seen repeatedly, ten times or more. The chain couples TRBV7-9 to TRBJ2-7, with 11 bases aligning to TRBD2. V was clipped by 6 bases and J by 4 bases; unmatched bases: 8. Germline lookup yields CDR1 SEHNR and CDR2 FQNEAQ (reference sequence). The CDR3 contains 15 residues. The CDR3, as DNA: TGTGCCAGCAGTCCCCTGAGACTAGCGGGATACGAGCAGTACTTC. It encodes CASSPLRLAGYEQYF.